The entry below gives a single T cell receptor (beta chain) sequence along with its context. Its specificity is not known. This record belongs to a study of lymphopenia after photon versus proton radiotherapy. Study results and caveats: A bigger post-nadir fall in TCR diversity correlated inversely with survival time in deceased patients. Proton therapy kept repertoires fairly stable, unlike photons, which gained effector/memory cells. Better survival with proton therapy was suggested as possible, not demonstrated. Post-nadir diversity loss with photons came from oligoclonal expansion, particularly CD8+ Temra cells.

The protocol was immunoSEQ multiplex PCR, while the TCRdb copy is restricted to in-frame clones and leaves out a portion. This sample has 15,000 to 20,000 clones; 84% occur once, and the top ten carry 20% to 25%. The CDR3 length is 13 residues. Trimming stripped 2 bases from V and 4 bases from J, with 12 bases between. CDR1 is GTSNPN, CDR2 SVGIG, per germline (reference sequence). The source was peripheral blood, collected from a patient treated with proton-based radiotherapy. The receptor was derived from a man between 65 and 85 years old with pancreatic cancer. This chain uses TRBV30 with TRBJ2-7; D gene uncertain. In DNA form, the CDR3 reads TGTGCCTGGAGTACTACCGCAGAGTACGAGCAGTACTTC. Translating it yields CAWSTTAEYEQYF.